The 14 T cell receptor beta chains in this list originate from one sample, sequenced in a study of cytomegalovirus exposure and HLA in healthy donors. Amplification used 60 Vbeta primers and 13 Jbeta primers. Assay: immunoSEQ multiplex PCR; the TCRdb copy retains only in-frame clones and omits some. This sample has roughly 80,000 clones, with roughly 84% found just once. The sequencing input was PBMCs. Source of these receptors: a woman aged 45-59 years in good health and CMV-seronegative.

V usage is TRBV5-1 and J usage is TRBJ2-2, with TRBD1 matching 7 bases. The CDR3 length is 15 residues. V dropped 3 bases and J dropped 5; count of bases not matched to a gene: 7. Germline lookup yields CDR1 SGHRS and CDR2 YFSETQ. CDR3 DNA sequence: TGCGCCAGCAGCTCCGACAGGGTAGAGACCGGGGAGCTGTTTTTT. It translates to CASSSDRVETGELFF. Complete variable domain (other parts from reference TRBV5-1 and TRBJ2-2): KAGVTQTPRYLIKTRGQQVTLSCSPISGHRSVSWYQQTPGQGLQFLFEYFSETQRNKGNFPGRFSGRQFSNSRSEMNVSTLELGDSALYLCASSSDRVETGELFFGEGSRLTVL.

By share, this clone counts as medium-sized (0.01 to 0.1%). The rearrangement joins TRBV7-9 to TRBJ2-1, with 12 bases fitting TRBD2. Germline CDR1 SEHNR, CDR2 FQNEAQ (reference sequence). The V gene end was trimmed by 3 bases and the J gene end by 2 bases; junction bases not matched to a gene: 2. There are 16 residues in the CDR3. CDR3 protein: CASSFRTSGAYNEQFF. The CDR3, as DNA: TGTGCCAGCAGCTTCAGGACTAGCGGGGCCTACAATGAGCAGTTCTTC.

The CDR3 region is CASKRTSEADEQYF. The CDR3 DNA reads as TGCGCCAGCAAAAGGACTAGCGAGGCAGACGAGCAGTACTTC. The rearrangement joins TRBV10-2 to TRBJ2-7, with 9 nucleotides matching TRBD2. The CDR3 runs 14 residues. With V trimmed by 7 bases and J by 5 bases, 9 bases remained unmatched. Germline lookup yields CDR1 WSHSY and CDR2 SAAADI.

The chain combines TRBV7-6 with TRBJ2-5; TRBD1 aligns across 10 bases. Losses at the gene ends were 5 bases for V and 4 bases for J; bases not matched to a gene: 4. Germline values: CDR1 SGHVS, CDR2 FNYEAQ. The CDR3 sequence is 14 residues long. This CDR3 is CASSLRTGGETQYF. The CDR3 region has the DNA TGTGCCAGCAGCCTAAGGACAGGGGGAGAGACCCAGTACTTC.

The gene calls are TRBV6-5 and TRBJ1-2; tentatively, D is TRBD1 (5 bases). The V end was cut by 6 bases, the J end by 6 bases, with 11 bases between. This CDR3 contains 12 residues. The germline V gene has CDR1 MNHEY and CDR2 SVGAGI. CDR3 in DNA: TGTGCCAGCAGGCGGGACGCAGATGGCTACACCTTC. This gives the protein CASRRDADGYTF.

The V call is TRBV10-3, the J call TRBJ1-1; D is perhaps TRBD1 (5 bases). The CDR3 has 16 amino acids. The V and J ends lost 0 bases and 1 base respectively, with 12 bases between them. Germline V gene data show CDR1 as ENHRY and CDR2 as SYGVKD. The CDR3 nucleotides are TGTGCCATCAGTGAGTCCTTCAGACAGCCGAACACTGAAGCTTTCTTT. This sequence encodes CAISESFRQPNTEAFF.

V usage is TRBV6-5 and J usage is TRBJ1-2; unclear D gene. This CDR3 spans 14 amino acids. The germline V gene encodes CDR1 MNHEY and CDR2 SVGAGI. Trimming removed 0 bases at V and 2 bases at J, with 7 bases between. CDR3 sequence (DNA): TGTGCCAGCAGTTACTCGGCAGGCAACTATGGCTACACCTTC. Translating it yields CASSYSAGNYGYTF.

CDR3 loop: CASSMGQGSYNSPLHF. The CDR3 bases are TGTGCCAGTAGTATGGGTCAGGGAAGCTATAATTCACCCCTCCACTTT. J is TRBJ1-6 and V is TRBV19, with D possibly TRBD1 on 5 matching bases. The CDR3 extends over 16 amino acids. Between the trimmed V and J ends, which lost 3 bases and 3 bases, there was a span of 12 bases. Germline V lookup: CDR1 LNHDA, CDR2 SQIVND (reference sequence).

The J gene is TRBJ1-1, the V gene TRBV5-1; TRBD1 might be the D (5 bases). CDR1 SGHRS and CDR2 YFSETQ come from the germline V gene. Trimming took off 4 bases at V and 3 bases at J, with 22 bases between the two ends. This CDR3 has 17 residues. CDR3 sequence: CASSDAQDTRGYTEAFF. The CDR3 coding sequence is TGCGCCAGCAGCGACGCGCAGGATACACGGGGGTACACTGAAGCTTTCTTT. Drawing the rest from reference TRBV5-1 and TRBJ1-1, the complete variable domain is KAGVTQTPRYLIKTRGQQVTLSCSPISGHRSVSWYQQTPGQGLQFLFEYFSETQRNKGNFPGRFSGRQFSNSRSEMNVSTLELGDSALYLCASSDAQDTRGYTEAFFGQGTRLTVV.

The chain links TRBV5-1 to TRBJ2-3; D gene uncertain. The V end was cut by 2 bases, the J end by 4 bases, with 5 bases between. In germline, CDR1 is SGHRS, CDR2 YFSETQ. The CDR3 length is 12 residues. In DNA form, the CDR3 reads TGCGCCAGCAGCTTCCTTTCAGATACGCAGTATTTT. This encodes CASSFLSDTQYF.

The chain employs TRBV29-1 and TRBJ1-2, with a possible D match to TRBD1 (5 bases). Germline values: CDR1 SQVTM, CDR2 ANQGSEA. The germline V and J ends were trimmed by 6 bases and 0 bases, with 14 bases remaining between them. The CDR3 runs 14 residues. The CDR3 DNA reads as TGCAGCGTACCCGACAGAACCTCTAACTATGGCTACACCTTC. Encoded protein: CSVPDRTSNYGYTF.

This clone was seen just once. This CDR3 is CASSIGTVNTEAFF. DNA for the CDR3: TGTGCCAGTAGTATAGGTACGGTGAACACTGAAGCTTTCTTT. V is TRBV19 and J is TRBJ1-1; D ambiguous. Germline CDR1 reads LNHDA; CDR2 reads SQIVND (reference sequence). The V end was cut by 1 base, the J end by 0 bases, with 6 bases between. This CDR3 region has 14 residues.

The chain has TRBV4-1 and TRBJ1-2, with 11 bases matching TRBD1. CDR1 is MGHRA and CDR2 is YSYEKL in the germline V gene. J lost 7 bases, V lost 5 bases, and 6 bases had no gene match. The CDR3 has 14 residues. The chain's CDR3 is CASSSRDRGSGYTF. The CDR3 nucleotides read TGCGCCAGCAGCAGCCGGGACAGGGGGTCTGGCTACACCTTC.

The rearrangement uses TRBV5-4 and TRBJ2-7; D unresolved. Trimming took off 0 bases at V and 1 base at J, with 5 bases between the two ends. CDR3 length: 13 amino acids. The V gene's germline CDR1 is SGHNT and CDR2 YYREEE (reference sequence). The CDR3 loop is CASSLAGSYEQYF. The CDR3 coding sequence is TGTGCCAGCAGCTTGGCAGGTTCCTACGAGCAGTACTTC.